This T cell receptor beta chain is drawn from a study of control samples from healthy donors and cancer patients. The CDR3 extends over 15 amino acids. The V end lost 2 bases, the J end lost 2 bases, and 11 bases lay between the germline ends. Germline CDR1 reads LNHNV; CDR2 reads YYDKDF (reference sequence). Generated by immunoSEQ multiplex PCR, the TCRdb table keeps only in-frame clones and is missing some. Counted here are approximately 150,000 clones, more than 85% occurring once; the ten biggest clones make up about 5.8%. This receptor was identified in a man younger than 35 in good health. The V gene is TRBV15, the J gene TRBJ2-3; D not resolved. Sequenced material: blood. The CDR3 here is CATSRPLGITDTQYF. DNA for the CDR3: TGTGCCACCAGCAGACCCTTGGGGATCACAGATACGCAGTATTTT.